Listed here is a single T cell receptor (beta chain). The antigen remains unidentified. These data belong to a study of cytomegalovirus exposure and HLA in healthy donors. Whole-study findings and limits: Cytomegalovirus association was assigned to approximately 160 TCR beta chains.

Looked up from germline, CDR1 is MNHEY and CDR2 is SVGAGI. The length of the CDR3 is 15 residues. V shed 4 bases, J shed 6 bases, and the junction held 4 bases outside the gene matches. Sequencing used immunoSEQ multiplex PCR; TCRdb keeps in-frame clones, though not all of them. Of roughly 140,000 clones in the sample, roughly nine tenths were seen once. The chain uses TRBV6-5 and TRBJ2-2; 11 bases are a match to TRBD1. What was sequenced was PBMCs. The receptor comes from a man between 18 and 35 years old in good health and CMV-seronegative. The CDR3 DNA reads TGTGCCAGCAGTTTCGGGACAGGGGGTCCCGGGGAGCTGTTTTTT. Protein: CASSFGTGGPGELFF.